This T cell receptor beta chain comes out of a study of blood T cell repertoires in COVID-19. Study context: The study drew acute and convalescent COVID-19 samples from the United States, Italy and Spain. T cells, B-cell-depleted T cells, or PBMCs supplied cDNA or gDNA.

In the study's own analysis: Reference gene primer amplification in the assay estimated nucleated cell counts. TCRdb keeps only in-frame clones here, not all; method: immunoSEQ multiplex PCR. The V and J calls and the clone size are those of that table, but D and trimming were determined from the DNA. The table lists about 49,000 clones, roughly 86% of them singletons, with over 4.5% in the top ten. Trimming cost V 4 bases and J 4 bases; bases outside gene matches: 6. There are 14 residues in the CDR3. The germline CDR1 and CDR2 sequences are SGHRS and YFSETQ. The rearrangement uses TRBV5-1 and TRBJ2-3; 7 bases fit TRBD1. The receptor's source is a man aged 35-49 years with active COVID-19. The sequenced sample consisted of peripheral blood. CDR3 sequence (DNA): TGCGCCAGCAGCCCAGGGGGTTATCCAGATACGCAGTATTTT. This gives the protein CASSPGGYPDTQYF.